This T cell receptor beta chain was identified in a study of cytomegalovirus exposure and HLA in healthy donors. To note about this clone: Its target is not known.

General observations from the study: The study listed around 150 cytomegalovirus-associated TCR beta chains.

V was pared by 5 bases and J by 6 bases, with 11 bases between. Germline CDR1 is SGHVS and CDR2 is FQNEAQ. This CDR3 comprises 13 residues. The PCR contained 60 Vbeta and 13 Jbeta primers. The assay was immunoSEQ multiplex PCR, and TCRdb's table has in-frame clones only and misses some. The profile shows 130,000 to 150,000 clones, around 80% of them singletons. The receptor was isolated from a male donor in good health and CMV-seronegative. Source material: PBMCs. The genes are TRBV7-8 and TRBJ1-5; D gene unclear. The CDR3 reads CASSTDRGQPQHF. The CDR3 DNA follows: TGTGCCAGCAGCACCGACCGGGGTCAGCCCCAGCATTTT.